The clone carrying this T cell receptor beta chain showed up many times. The record originates from a study of response to subunit inactivated influenza vaccine. The CDR3 loop spans 12 amino acids. Germline CDR1 MNHEY, CDR2 SVGEGT. V lost 6 bases to trimming and J lost 11 bases, with 11 bases between them. From the RT-PCR reads, TCRdb called clonotypes with MiXCR, one entry per CDR3 protein. The sample carries around 570,000 distinct CDR3 sequences, about 11% recorded once. These same data were also listed under a study on T cells expressing NK-cell markers. That report adds: Generation of TCR beta cDNA was performed by 5'RACE template switching incorporating UMIs. Dominant NKG2C+ clonotypes made up about 1.0-7.5% of CD8+ T cells in six donors. There were a handful of donors in whom these clonotypes also led the CD3+CD56-NKG2C+ fraction.

Sequenced material: PBMCs from blood, taken on the day of vaccination. This sequence joins TRBV6-2 or TRBV6-3 and TRBJ1-6; D uncertain. The receptor was isolated from a man aged 45-60 years who received an inactivated influenza vaccine. CDR3 nucleotides: TGTGCCAGCAGATACGCGAGAGCACCCCTCCACTTT. Its protein product is CASRYARAPLHF.